This T cell receptor beta chain stems from a study of shared clonotypes between healthy human individuals (dated by TCRdb to 2020 to 2022). Broadly, across the study: The cohort comprised a couple of women and a few men aged 18 to 49 years. Per donor, leukapheresis produced somewhere between about 0.9 and 10 billion PBMCs. To estimate repertoire size and how much clonotypes are shared between individuals, the study performed deep sequencing of blood TCR repertoires from five healthy adults. For each donor, three plates each were used for CD4 naive and CD4 memory, two plates were used for CD8 naive, and one plate was used for CD8 memory. Libraries were prepared and TCR repertoires were sequenced by different laboratories using diverse techniques, in order to increase sequencing depth and limit assay-specific biases. What the research found in general, with its limitations: Compared with non-shared clonotypes, the clonotypes found in all four sorted-subset donors had higher generation probabilities. Even with the large sequencing depth, rarefaction of the sorted-subset datasets indicated that sequencing was incomplete. Naive subsets generally had larger estimated clonotype richness than memory subsets did. Pairwise subsampling indicated that sequencing depth was expected to affect the degree of clonotype sharing among donors. Approximately 4.8% of naive CD4, 3.5% of naive CD8, approximately 2% of memory CD4, and around 0.4% of memory CD8 clonotypes were shared across a few donors. Sampling was restricted to blood, and TCR repertoires in tissues likely differ from the TCR repertoires found in blood. The genetic and exposure-history diversity represented was limited by the small number of donors.

With respect to this clone: Its recognized antigen is unknown. Base-call qualities are not available, and no considerably larger clone is one nucleotide away.

Using the deep immunoSEQ assay, multiplex PCR amplified TCR CDR3 regions from genomic DNA. Genomic DNA extracted from each cell subset was distributed evenly over all wells of several immunoSEQ 96-well plates, and each plate served as one replicate. Each replicate PCR for sorted subsets received 200 ng genomic DNA, equal to roughly 29,000 T cell genomes. Purified libraries were measured with a Qubit 3.0 fluorometer, size-checked on a Bioanalyzer 2100, and measured again with the KAPA Library Quantification kit. Every immunoSEQ 96-well plate was sequenced on a dedicated single-read 150-cycle Illumina NextSeq 550 flow cell. The paper's processing steps were these. Because the immunoSEQ output included only junctional sequences and no quality scores, the filtering could not be the same as the filtering used for full-length reads. To assign V/J genes and CDR3, sequences were annotated using PyIR, a Python wrapper for IgBLAST v1.9, with IMGT germline references. Any read was removed if the V/J assignment was weak (E-value above 1e-6), the CDR3 was missing, or the read contained stop codons, out-of-frame junctions, or ambiguous translated residues. V3J clonotypes were defined by identical inferred V gene, J gene, and CDR3 amino acid sequence. The percentage overlap between two repertoires was calculated by dividing the number of shared unique clonotypes by the size of the smaller repertoire. Richness of each repertoire was evaluated using RTK rarefaction, the Chao1 estimator, and Recon v2.1 estimates of unobserved clonotypes. Generation probabilities for all TCRbeta clonotypes obtained by the gDNA method from a handful of donors were computed using OLGA. TCRdb obtained this table from immuneACCESS and retained in-frame rearrangements with V and J assigned. These tables miss some clones; where compared with another copy, unresolved V genes account for less than half of the shortfall, and the remainder is unexplained. That table furnishes V, J and clone size, whereas the DNA furnished D and trimming. Here the sample has about 2.1 million clones; 80% to 95% occur a single time. In total, the top ten clones hold around 1.8% of the sample.

CD8 naive samples were CD45RO-negative cells positively selected for CCR7, giving a CD45RA+CCR7+ population that excluded TemRA cells. The donors were healthy, HIV-negative adults with no recently reported acute infections or vaccinations. Every donor was a Caucasian adult living in Nashville, Tennessee, USA. Blood was collected by leukapheresis, and PBMCs were isolated by Ficoll-Histopaque density gradient centrifugation and then cryopreserved in liquid nitrogen vapor phase. Analytical flow cytometry was used to check the purity and quantity of each magnetically sorted T cell population. Genomic DNA was isolated from each sorted fraction and quantified by UV absorbance on a Nanodrop 2000c. V is cut by 5 bases and J by 7 bases, and the space between the germline ends is 11 bases. From the germline V gene, CDR1 is SNHLY and CDR2 is FYNNEI. The CDR3 sequence holds 12 residues, the cysteine and phenylalanine included. Solely the CDR3 DNA is kept, with 36 bases framed from the first base.

The clonotype comes from a young man in good health. Some clones in this sample may be carry-over from other donors' samples. The chain links TRBV2 with TRBJ2-5; no D gene can be assigned with confidence. Sequenced: naive CD8+ T cells from PBMCs. What this sample's cell subset or site label stands for: CD45RA+CCR7+. The DNA reads as follows: TGTGCCAGCAGTCTTCGATCGGGGACCCAGTACTTC. This sequence encodes CASSLRSGTQYF.